This entry features one T cell receptor beta chain sequence. The source of the sample is a study of early T cells in non-severe SARS-CoV-2 infection. cDNA molecules, individually, were tagged with unique molecular identifiers. MiXCR was run by TCRdb on the 5' RACE reads, yielding one entry per CDR3 protein. The sample includes approximately 77,000 distinct CDR3 sequences, 9.5% to 15% of them seen just once. Germline CDR1 SGHTA, CDR2 FQGNSA. The CDR3 has 13 residues. The V and J ends lost 4 bases and 5 bases respectively, with 11 bases between them. Source: whole blood, taken at baseline. The clonotype was recovered from an adult who was a healthcare worker with PCR-confirmed SARS-CoV-2 infection or an uninfected control (not recorded which). The donor label of this sample is uncertain. The rearrangement uses TRBV7-2 and TRBJ1-1; D might be TRBD1 (6 bases). The CDR3 DNA is TGTGCCAGCAGCTCGCACAGGGAGACTGAAGCTTTCTTT. Its protein product is CASSSHRETEAFF.